Detailed here is one T cell receptor beta chain. No antigen is known for it. The sample holds no much larger clone one base away, and base qualities are not on file. The donors were roughly 38 Caucasian individuals from Russia, aged 6 to 90 years, who were systemically healthy. Each donor gave around 9.9 milliliters of peripheral blood, collected into EDTA-treated Vacutainer tubes. Ficoll-Paque density-gradient centrifugation was used to isolate PBMCs, with at least 6 million per sample. Trizol reagent was used to extract total RNA from PBMCs, with at least 5 micrograms per sample. For every donor, an aliquot of PBMCs went through flow cytometry to measure the percentages of naive CD45RAhigh/CD27high T cells. This sample is part of a study of blood T cells in healthy people across ages (dated by TCRdb to between 2015 and 2017). About the study as a whole: In model experiments, template switching captured about one uniquely barcoded TCR beta cDNA molecule for every two T cells. Using deep sequencing normalized with unique cDNA molecular identifiers, the study measured how TCR beta repertoire diversity changes with age. Donors were grouped into four age groups: young (average roughly 16 years), middle-aged (roughly 40), aged (62) and long-lived (approximately 82). To avoid experimental bias, donors of different ages were distributed randomly across sequencing lanes. For two donors (one aged 18 to 30 and one aged 80 or older), the study analyzed two additional independent replicas of 1 million unique cDNA reads from the same blood draw.

The receptor library was made with 5' RACE. The listed sequencing device is Illumina HiSeq 2500. A second PCR of about 6 to 11 cycles was performed with a sample-barcoded 5' primer and a J-beta primer mix. A unique molecular identifier was introduced onto each TCR beta cDNA molecule by a template-switch 5' adaptor carrying 12 random nucleotides. At least 2.5 million CDR3-containing paired-end reads were obtained from each sample. The Mint cDNA synthesis kit, primed by a TRBC-specific oligonucleotide, was used to synthesize first-strand cDNA from all RNA. Following uracil-DNA glycosylase treatment, a first 18-cycle PCR with universal primers M1SS and BC2_uni_R was performed on all cDNA. On the authors' methods: Each sample was normalized by randomly selecting 1 million high-quality reads, each carrying a distinct molecular identifier. Instead of being binned into consensus sequences, reads that shared molecular identifiers were thrown out. CDR3 identification, clonotype clustering and error correction used MiTCR with a Q25 quality threshold and the strictest error-elimination algorithm. A nonparametric unseen species model using Euler transformation provided a lower-bound estimate of total TCR beta diversity. Using fastp at Q25 and MiXCR, TCRdb reprocessed the public reads and kept productive beta chains. For every CDR3 protein sequence, its rows merge into one entry that carries the most common genes and DNA. The V and J calls and clone size are TCRdb's, not the authors'. In this sample the table shows over 1.5 million distinct CDR3 sequences, about 50% of which occur a single time. The biggest ten clones account for less than 2.5% of the sample.

Overall results and qualifications from the work: Observed TCR beta diversity per million T cells fell roughly linearly with age, and a significant reduction was already apparent by age about 38. Estimates of total diversity based on one million sequenced T cells were regarded as lower bounds and as underestimates. Observed TCR beta diversity correlated strongly with the percentage of naive T cells measured by flow cytometry. Since profiling was done on bulk unsorted PBMCs, naive and antigen-experienced compartments could not be conclusively compared. The long-lived group showed more naive CD4+ T cells, fewer expanded clones and increased TCR diversity than the aged group, suggesting age selection. Donor CMV infection status was unknown, potentially confounding age-related changes in expanded clonotypes.

Measured from the cysteine to the phenylalanine, the CDR3 is 16 residues long. Only CDR3 DNA is held: 48 bases, read in frame from base 1. CDR1 and CDR2 are read off the germline V gene as SGHAT and FQNNGV. V ends up 2 bases short and J 8 bases short, with an unmatched junction base count of 9. This sequence originates from a woman in her thirties or forties in good health. Material: blood. This receptor chain uses TRBV11-2 and TRBJ2-1, with 10 junctional bases fitting TRBD1. The CDR3 here reads CASSLLRRDRGHEQFF. The nucleotide sequence is given as TGTGCCAGCAGCTTACTAAGACGGGACAGGGGACATGAGCAGTTCTTC.